This is a list of T cell receptor beta chains from one sample in a study of T cell changes during pregnancy in multiple sclerosis. Using immunoSEQ multiplex PCR, the repertoire was profiled, and TCRdb retains in-frame clones only, with some absent. The data show approximately 44,000 clones, with roughly 92% seen just once and around 0.52% held by the top ten. Sequenced here: CD4+ T cells from peripheral blood mononuclear cells, sampled in the third trimester of pregnancy. These receptor sequences come from a female donor with multiple sclerosis, enrolled in a pregnancy study. CDR3s include the opening cysteine and the closing phenylalanine or tryptophan. Fields, in order: V gene, clone size, D gene, J gene, CDR3 DNA, CDR3 protein. The D gene is left open where the match is weak. Size is stated for part of the rows, as once, few or many counts, or as a class when the clone is expanded.

>TRBV23-1|.|.|TRBJ1-2
TGCGCCAGCAGACTCAACGGGAAGGAAGACATCAGGATAGGCTACACCTTC
CASRLNGKEDIRIGYTF
>TRBV4-1|.|TRBD1|TRBJ1-2
TGCGCCAGCAGCCAAGATGGAGTACAGGGGGGCCGAGGTGAAGGCTACACCTTC
CASSQDGVQGGRGEGYTF
>TRBV9|.|TRBD2|TRBJ2-1
TGTGCCAGCAGCCCGACTAGCGGGAGGTTCCATGAGCAGTTCTTC
CASSPTSGRFHEQFF
>TRBV6-5|.|.|TRBJ2-2
TGTGCCAGCAGTCGACAGAACACCGGGGAGCTGTTTTTT
CASSRQNTGELFF
>TRBV25-1|.|.|TRBJ2-7
TGTGCCAGCAGTGACATAAGGGGCCACGAGCAGTACTTC
CASSDIRGHEQYF
>TRBV5-4|.|TRBD2|TRBJ2-2
TGTGCCAGCAGCTTTCGGCGAGCGGGAGGCTGGGTCACCGGGGAGCTGTTTTTT
CASSFRRAGGWVTGELFF
>TRBV5-1|.|TRBD1|TRBJ1-1
TGCGCCAGCAGCTTGGGGACAGGGGGGGACACTGAAGCTTTCTTT
CASSLGTGGDTEAFF
>TRBV6-5|.|TRBD1|TRBJ1-1
TGTGCCAGCAGTTACCGACAGGGGGGGGTTGAAGCTTTCTTT
CASSYRQGGVEAFF
>TRBV18|.|TRBD1|TRBJ1-5
TGTGCCAGCTCACCAACAATGGACAGGGGTGTTCAGCCCCAGCATTTT
CASSPTMDRGVQPQHF
>TRBV28|.|TRBD1|TRBJ2-2
TGTGCCAGCAGCTTCCGGGGGCTCGGGACAGGGAAGACCGGGGAGCTGTTTTTT
CASSFRGLGTGKTGELFF
>TRBV6-1|.|.|TRBJ2-7
TGTGCCAGCAGTGTCGCGGGACAGCCGGGACTCAACTCCTACGAGCAGTACTTC
CASSVAGQPGLNSYEQYF
>TRBV7-2|.|TRBD2|TRBJ2-1
TGTGCCAGCAGCGAGGGACTAGCGACCTACAATGAGCAGTTCTTC
CASSEGLATYNEQFF
>TRBV11-1|once|TRBD1|TRBJ2-1
TGTGCCAGCAGCAGCCGGGACAGCGGCTCCAATGAGCAGTTCTTC
CASSSRDSGSNEQFF
>TRBV9|few|.|TRBJ1-1
TGTGCCAGCAGCGTAGGGATTACAGGGAATGAAGCTTTCTTT
CASSVGITGNEAFF
>TRBV28|.|.|TRBJ1-5
TGTGCCAGCAGTTCTATTAGCAATCAGCCCCAGCATTTT
CASSSISNQPQHF
>TRBV7-2|.|.|TRBJ1-3
TGTGCCAGCACCCCCAGACGGGGGAGAGGAAACACCATATATTTT
CASTPRRGRGNTIYF
>TRBV7-9|.|TRBD1|TRBJ1-3
TGTGCCAGCAGCTTAGGTGCCCCGGGACAGGGGGCTTCTGGAAACACCATATATTTT
CASSLGAPGQGASGNTIYF
>TRBV6-5|.|.|TRBJ2-1
TGTGCCAGCAGCTCTAGGGGGTACAATGAGCAGTTCTTC
CASSSRGYNEQFF
>TRBV7-2|.|.|TRBJ2-7
TGTGCCAGCAGCCAGCACGGGCAGGGCCTGAACGAGCAGTACTTC
CASSQHGQGLNEQYF
>TRBV7-2|.|.|TRBJ2-7
TGTGCCAGCAGCACACAGCACTACGAGCAGTACTTC
CASSTQHYEQYF
>TRBV19|.|TRBD1|TRBJ1-2
TGTGCCAGTAGTATAGTGGGACAGGTCTATGGCTACACCTTC
CASSIVGQVYGYTF
>TRBV7-9|.|TRBD2|TRBJ2-1
TGTGCCAGCAGCTTAGTAGCGGGACCCTACAATGAGCAGTTCTTC
CASSLVAGPYNEQFF
>TRBV11-3|.|.|TRBJ2-7
TGTGCCAGCAGCCTAGGACACATCTACGAGCAGTACTTC
CASSLGHIYEQYF
>TRBV4-2|.|.|TRBJ1-1
TGTGCCAGCAGCCAAGGGGCAGGGATCACTGAAGCTTTCTTT
CASSQGAGITEAFF
>TRBV28|.|.|TRBJ1-5
TGTGCCAGCAGTCTACAGGAGTTGCAGCCCCAGCATTTT
CASSLQELQPQHF
>TRBV11-2|.|.|TRBJ2-1
TGTGCCAGCAGCTTCGCAGAATACAGACGGGAGCAGTTCTTC
CASSFAEYRREQFF
>TRBV9|.|TRBD2|TRBJ2-1
TGTGCCAGCAGTATAATTAGCGGGAGGTCCTACAATGAGCAGTTCTTC
CASSIISGRSYNEQFF
>TRBV7-9|.|TRBD1|TRBJ2-1
TGTGCCAGCAGCTCCGACAGGGGGCGCTTCGATGAGCAGTTCTTC
CASSSDRGRFDEQFF
>TRBV5-1|.|TRBD1|TRBJ1-6
TGCGCCAGCAGCTATGGACAGGGGAGGTCACCCCTCCACTTT
CASSYGQGRSPLHF
>TRBV5-1|.|.|TRBJ2-1
TGCGCCAGCAGCCTGACTAGAAGGGATGAGCAGTTCTTC
CASSLTRRDEQFF
>TRBV5-8|.|.|TRBJ2-2
TGTGCCAGCAGCTTGATTATGTCGTACACCGGGGAGCTGTTTTTT
CASSLIMSYTGELFF
>TRBV6-1|.|TRBD1|TRBJ2-4
TGTGCCAGCAGTGACACCCAGGGGGCCCCCCAAAACATTCAGTACTTC
CASSDTQGAPQNIQYF
>TRBV6-1|.|.|TRBJ1-5
TGTGCCAGCAGTGCCAGGACAGCCCTGGGTCAGCCCCAGCATTTT
CASSARTALGQPQHF
>TRBV7-2|.|.|TRBJ1-2
TGTGCCAGCAGCTTAAAGACGGACACTTACTATGGCTACACCTTC
CASSLKTDTYYGYTF
>TRBV5-1|.|.|TRBJ1-1
TGCGCCAGTAAGGGGGAAGTAGGTACTGAAGCTTTCTTT
CASKGEVGTEAFF
>TRBV5-6|.|TRBD2|TRBJ2-3
TGTGCCAGCAGCTTGAGGCTAGCGGTAAGCACAGATACGCAGTATTTT
CASSLRLAVSTDTQYF
>TRBV7-2|.|TRBD2|TRBJ2-1
TGTGCCACAACTAGCGGGAGGTTAAGCAATGAGCAGTTCTTC
CATTSGRLSNEQFF
>TRBV7-2|.|.|TRBJ2-1
TGTGCCAGCAGCTTATTGAGGGTGGGATCCTACAATGAGCAGTTCTTC
CASSLLRVGSYNEQFF
>TRBV5-6|.|TRBD1|TRBJ1-1
TGTGCCAGCAGTAATGGGGACAGGCCGAACACTGAAGCTTTCTTT
CASSNGDRPNTEAFF
>TRBV28|.|TRBD2|TRBJ2-7
TGTGCCAGCAGCACAGGACTAGCGGGTGAGAGCTCCTACGAGCAGTACTTC
CASSTGLAGESSYEQYF
>TRBV6-4|.|.|TRBJ1-5
TGTGCCAGCAAAGCGGGGAGCGGCGGGAATCAGCCCCAGCATTTT
CASKAGSGGNQPQHF
>TRBV6-1|.|TRBD1|TRBJ1-1
TGTGCCAGCAGTAGGGACAGGGGGGACACTGAAGCTTTCTTT
CASSRDRGDTEAFF
>TRBV5-1|few|.|TRBJ1-2
TGCGCCAGCAGCAATTTGGGGGGGCAGGACTATGGCTACACCTTC
CASSNLGGQDYGYTF
>TRBV29-1|once|TRBD2|TRBJ2-5
TGCAGCGCCGGGACTAGCGGGCAAGAGACCCAGTACTTC
CSAGTSGQETQYF